The rows below give T cell receptor beta chains drawn from one sample of a study of beta chain features in type 1 diabetes. The method was immunoSEQ multiplex PCR; TCRdb's version includes in-frame clones alone and lacks a portion of them. Among approximately 140,000 clones listed, roughly 50% were seen once. The sample comprised Tregs from blood. The receptors come from a man between 18 and 35 years old in good health. Each CDR3 is given with its conserved first and last residue. A D gene is named only where the DNA matches it firmly. For some rows the clone size is stated as once, few or many, or as a class when expanded; others skip it.

v_gene	j_gene	abundance	d_gene	len	CDR3nt	CDR3aa
TRBV6-6	TRBJ1-6	.	TRBD1	14	TGTGCCAGCAGTTACTCAGGGGGCGATTCACCCCTCCACTTT	CASSYSGGDSPLHF
TRBV14	TRBJ1-1	.	.	12	TGTGCCAGCAGCCAAGAGGGGGCCAAAGCTTTCTTT	CASSQEGAKAFF
TRBV28	TRBJ1-5	.	.	15	TGTGCCAGCAGTTTATATAGGGGCGTGAATCAGCCCCAGCATTTT	CASSLYRGVNQPQHF
TRBV30	TRBJ1-3	few	TRBD1	15	TGTGCCTGGAGTGTTTCCGGGACAGTTGGAAACACCATATATTTT	CAWSVSGTVGNTIYF
TRBV10-3	TRBJ2-7	.	TRBD1	14	TGTGCCATCAGGCCCGGGACAGGGGACTACGAGCAGTACTTC	CAIRPGTGDYEQYF
TRBV7-2	TRBJ1-2	.	.	13	TGTGCCAGCAGCTTAGACTCCGGGGGAGGCTACACCTTC	CASSLDSGGGYTF
TRBV28	TRBJ2-7	.	.	11	TGTGCCAGCAGAGGGGGGGGTTATCGGTACTTC	CASRGGGYRYF
TRBV29-1	TRBJ2-5	.	.	14	TGCAGCGGGGGCCTCGACATCCTCCAAGAGACCCAGTACTTC	CSGGLDILQETQYF
TRBV7-9	TRBJ2-1	.	TRBD2	17	TGTGCCAGCAGCTTAGGGCCACTAGCGGGAGGTCGCAATGAGCAGTTCTTC	CASSLGPLAGGRNEQFF
TRBV11-1	TRBJ2-7	.	.	12	TGTGCCAGCAGCTTCAGGGTCGCCGAGCAGTACTTC	CASSFRVAEQYF
TRBV7-2	TRBJ1-2	.	.	11	TGTGCCAGCACGGGGTACTATGGCTACACCTTC	CASTGYYGYTF
TRBV9	TRBJ1-2	.	TRBD1	15	TGTGCCAGCAGCGTCAGAGACAGGGGGCGACAAGGCTACACCTTC	CASSVRDRGRQGYTF
TRBV6-6	TRBJ2-7	few	.	15	TGTGCCACCATAGCAACGCCGGGACAAAACTACGAGCAGTACTTC	CATIATPGQNYEQYF
TRBV7-9	TRBJ2-3	.	.	13	TGTGCCAGCAGCCCCGGGGGGCGGCTCCCCCAGTATTTT	CASSPGGRLPQYF
TRBV7-6	TRBJ1-3	.	.	16	TGTGCCAGCAGCGTTGACAGGCCCATCTCTGGAAACACCATATATTTT	CASSVDRPISGNTIYF
TRBV9	TRBJ2-6	few	.	15	TGTGCCAGCAGCGTAACTCTCTCTGGGGCCAACGTCCTGACTTTC	CASSVTLSGANVLTF
TRBV7-9	TRBJ2-5	few	.	14	TGTGCCAGCAGCTCCACTATTCGTCCAGAGACCCAGTACTTC	CASSSTIRPETQYF
TRBV10-3	TRBJ1-2	.	.	11	TGTGCCATCAGTGCAGGGTTTGGCTACACCTTC	CAISAGFGYTF
TRBV6-1	TRBJ1-6	.	.	13	TGTGCCAGCGGAGGGACCAGAAATTCACCCCTCCACTTT	CASGGTRNSPLHF
TRBV5-1	TRBJ2-7	.	TRBD1	14	TGCGCCAGCAGCTGGACAGGTCCCAACTACGAGCAGTACTTC	CASSWTGPNYEQYF
TRBV7-2	TRBJ2-1	.	.	14	TGTGCCAGCAGCTTAGTGAGTGGGGGCCTAGAGCAGTTCTTC	CASSLVSGGLEQFF
TRBV7-9	TRBJ2-1	few	.	14	TGTGCCAGCAGCTTAGGCCCAGGTCACAATGAGCAGTTCTTC	CASSLGPGHNEQFF
TRBV7-2	TRBJ2-7	.	TRBD2	17	TGTGCCAGCAGCTTATGGCTAGCGGGAGGGACTTTTAGGGAGCAGTACTTC	CASSLWLAGGTFREQYF